The 19 T cell receptor beta chains given below trace back to one sample, sequenced in a study of blood T cell repertoires in COVID-19. The repertoire was sequenced with immunoSEQ multiplex PCR; TCRdb's copy has only in-frame clones and lacks some. This table has tens of thousands of clones, approximately 83% appearing once. Sequenced material: peripheral blood. These receptors originate from a woman in her sixties or seventies with acute or convalescent COVID-19.

This chain joins TRBV3-1 (or the pseudogene TRBV3-2) and TRBJ1-5; 7 nucleotides match TRBD1. Germline assignment: CDR1 LGHDT and CDR2 YNNKEL (reference sequence). This CDR3 has 14 residues. The trim removed 2 bases at V and 4 bases at J, leaving 2 bases unmatched. In DNA, the CDR3 is TGTGCCAGCAGCCAAATGACAGGGAATCAGCCCCAGCATTTT. As protein: CASSQMTGNQPQHF.

The rearrangement uses TRBV19 and TRBJ1-1; maybe TRBD1 (6 bases). The CDR3 sequence is 13 residues long. Germline V gives CDR1 LNHDA, CDR2 SQIVND (reference sequence). The V end was cut by 5 bases, the J end by 0 bases, with 7 bases between. The CDR3 DNA reads TGTGCCAGTAGTCAGGGGCTGAACACTGAAGCTTTCTTT. Amino acid sequence: CASSQGLNTEAFF.

The chain joins TRBV11-2 to TRBJ2-5; a possible D gene is TRBD1 (6 bases). This CDR3 comprises 13 residues. V lost 5 bases to trimming and J lost 0 bases, with 7 bases between them. Germline lookup yields CDR1 SGHAT and CDR2 FQNNGV. CDR3 sequence (DNA): TGTGCCAGCAGCGGACAGTACCAAGAGACCCAGTACTTC. As protein: CASSGQYQETQYF.

This chain connects TRBV7-9 to TRBJ2-5, with 7 bases fitting TRBD1. Trimming took 1 base from V and 0 from J; bases not matched to a gene: 5. Germline V gives CDR1 SEHNR, CDR2 FQNEAQ (reference sequence). This CDR3 is 16 amino acids long. The chain's CDR3 is CASSLGTGVHQETQYF. CDR3 nucleotides: TGTGCCAGCAGCTTAGGCACAGGGGTCCACCAAGAGACCCAGTACTTC.

The V call is TRBV19, the J call TRBJ1-2; 9 bases are a match to TRBD1. Trimming removed 4 bases from V and 6 bases from J; junction bases left unmatched: 3. Germline CDR1 reads LNHDA; CDR2 reads SQIVND (reference sequence). This CDR3 is built from 13 residues. CDR3 loop: CASSRDRVNGYTF. DNA for the CDR3: TGTGCCAGTAGTAGGGACAGGGTAAATGGCTACACCTTC. Complete variable domain (other parts from reference TRBV19 and TRBJ1-2): DGGITQSPKYLFRKEGQNVTLSCEQNLNHDAMYWYRQDPGQGLRLIYYSQIVNDFQKGDIAEGYSVSREKKESFPLTVTSAQKNPTAFYLCASSRDRVNGYTFGSGTRLTVV.

The V call is TRBV7-9, the J call TRBJ2-5, with TRBD2 as a possible D gene (5 bases). With 5 bases removed from V and 4 bases from J, the gap between germline ends came to 17 bases. Germline V lookup: CDR1 SEHNR, CDR2 FQNEAQ (reference sequence). The CDR3 is 15 amino acids. CDR3 sequence: CASSPWGEGRETQYF. DNA for the CDR3: TGTGCCAGCAGCCCTTGGGGTGAGGGTCGAGAGACCCAGTACTTC.

The chain employs TRBV5-5 and TRBJ1-1; 11 bases map to TRBD1. V lost 5 bases and J lost 5; bases outside the gene matches: 8. Germline-derived CDR1 and CDR2 are SGHKS and YYEKEE (reference sequence). This CDR3 spans 15 amino acids. The CDR3 nucleotides read TGTGCCAGCAGTCAAGGACAGGGGGCGCGAACTGAAGCTTTCTTT. Translating gives CASSQGQGARTEAFF.

The sample holds a few counts of this clone. The gene calls are TRBV3-1 (or the pseudogene TRBV3-2) and TRBJ1-6; tentative D call: TRBD1 (6 bases). Germline lookup yields CDR1 LGHDT and CDR2 YNNKEL (reference sequence). The CDR3 extends over 14 amino acids. Between the trimmed V and J ends, which lost 2 bases and 8 bases, there was a span of 10 bases. The CDR3 protein is CASSQRGFDSPLHF. The CDR3 DNA reads as TGTGCCAGCAGCCAAAGGGGGTTTGATTCACCCCTCCACTTT.

V is TRBV6-5 and J is TRBJ1-5; D is unresolved. This CDR3 is 12 amino acids long. Germline V gene lookup returns CDR1 MNHEY and CDR2 SVGAGI. V lost 6 bases, J lost 0 bases, and 3 bases lay in between. CDR3 nucleotides: TGTGCCAGCAGATATAGCAATCAGCCCCAGCATTTT. Protein product: CASRYSNQPQHF.

The V and J genes are TRBV18 and TRBJ1-2; 8 bases line up with TRBD1. V lost 3 bases and J lost 6; bases outside the gene matches: 9. Germline assignment: CDR1 KGHSH and CDR2 LQKENI. The CDR3 loop spans 15 amino acids. DNA of the CDR3: TGTGCCAGCTCACCCGCCAGGGGGCGGGGAGATGGCTACACCTTC. Translated, it gives CASSPARGRGDGYTF.

The chain is built from TRBV29-1 and TRBJ1-3; 7 bases align to TRBD1. Germline loops: CDR1 SQVTM, CDR2 ANQGSEA. The ends lost 0 bases at V and 4 bases at J; junction bases unmatched: 12. The length of the CDR3 is 17 residues. DNA for the CDR3: TGCAGCGTTGAAGATTGGAGACAGGGTGCCCACGGAAACACCATATATTTT. It translates to CSVEDWRQGAHGNTIYF.

V usage is TRBV6-5 and J usage is TRBJ2-1, with TRBD1 identical over 9 bases. The germline V gene has CDR1 MNHEY and CDR2 SVGAGI. With V trimmed by 1 base and J by 5 bases, 3 bases remained unmatched. The CDR3 runs 15 residues. The CDR3 reads CASSYFRDRDNEQFF. DNA for the CDR3: TGTGCCAGCAGTTACTTCCGGGACAGGGACAATGAGCAGTTCTTC.

This chain joins TRBV10-3 and TRBJ1-1; TRBD1 aligns across 9 bases. From germline, CDR1 is ENHRY and CDR2 SYGVKD. V shed 2 bases and J 4 bases; nucleotides not matched to a gene: 2. This CDR3 comprises 14 residues. The CDR3 sequence: CAISEPDRGTEAFF. DNA for the CDR3: TGTGCCATCAGTGAGCCGGACAGGGGCACTGAAGCTTTCTTT.

The V and J genes are TRBV4-2 and TRBJ1-4, with D perhaps TRBD1 (5 bases). Germline V gene lookup returns CDR1 LGHNA and CDR2 YNFKEQ. The V end was cut by 0 bases, the J end by 3 bases, with 8 bases between. There are 15 residues in the CDR3. In nucleotides, the CDR3 is TGTGCCAGCAGCCAAGAGGCAGGGCCTAATGAAAAACTGTTTTTT. Translated: CASSQEAGPNEKLFF.

The chain recombines TRBV30 with TRBJ2-2, with 10 bases identical to TRBD1. J was trimmed by 7 bases and V by 1 base; bases with no gene match: 9. Germline-derived CDR1 and CDR2 are GTSNPN and SVGIG (reference sequence). The CDR3 length is 16 residues. The CDR3 loop reads CAWSGQRGQGIGELFF. CDR3 DNA sequence: TGTGCCTGGAGTGGCCAGAGGGGACAGGGGATCGGGGAGCTGTTTTTT. The full variable domain, rest sourced from reference TRBV30 and TRBJ2-2, is SQTIHQWPATLVQPVGSPLSLECTVEGTSNPNLYWYRQAAGRGLQLLFYSVGIGQISSEVPQNLSASRPQDRQFILSSKKLLLSDSGFYLCAWSGQRGQGIGELFFGEGSRLTVL.

The gene calls are TRBV15 and TRBJ1-3, with a tentative D call TRBD1 (5 bases). The germline V gene encodes CDR1 LNHNV and CDR2 YYDKDF (reference sequence). The CDR3 consists of 16 residues. Deletions cut 0 bases from V and 5 bases from J, with 14 bases between. CDR3 coding DNA: TGTGCCACCAGCAGAGAAAGTGCAGGACAACGAAACACCATATATTTT. The encoded protein is CATSRESAGQRNTIYF.

The rearrangement links TRBV5-6 to TRBJ2-1; 10 bases agree with TRBD2. CDR1 is SGHDT and CDR2 is YYEEEE in the germline V gene. The CDR3 length is 15 residues. The V segment lost 4 bases and the J segment 4 bases; nucleotides outside the gene matches: 5. In nucleotides, the CDR3 is TGTGCCAGCAGCGGATCTAGCGGGAGTTACAATGAGCAGTTCTTC. Its protein product is CASSGSSGSYNEQFF.

This chain uses TRBV9 with TRBJ2-7; 7 bases align to TRBD1. The CDR3 runs to 14 residues. CDR1 and CDR2 (germline): SGDLS, YYNGEE. After removal of 4 bases from V and 3 bases from J, the junction contained 7 bases not matched to a gene. Written as DNA, the CDR3 is TGTGCCAGCAGCCCGGACAGGCTCAACTACGAGCAGTACTTC. It specifies CASSPDRLNYEQYF. Full variable domain (remainder filled in from reference TRBV9 and TRBJ2-7): DSGVTQTPKHLITATGQRVTLRCSPRSGDLSVYWYQQSLDQGLQFLIQYYNGEERAKGNILERFSAQQFPDLHSELNLSSLELGDSALYFCASSPDRLNYEQYFGPGTRLTVT.

V is TRBV7-9 and J is TRBJ2-7; tentative D call: TRBD1 (6 bases). Germline CDR1 is SEHNR and CDR2 is FQNEAQ (reference sequence). V lost 4 bases to trimming and J lost 6 bases, with 16 bases between them. The CDR3 totals 14 residues. CDR3 DNA: TGTGCCAGCAGCTATGTGACAGGCCTTCGCGAGCAGTACTTC. Its translation is CASSYVTGLREQYF.